The rows below give T cell receptor beta chains drawn from one sample of a study of neurological immune-mediated disorders. TCRdb fed the 5' RACE reads into MiXCR, producing one record per CDR3 protein. The data contain 30,000 to 40,000 distinct CDR3 sequences, over 8.5% of them seen just once; the ten biggest clones take up approximately 3.5%. The sequenced sample was PBMCs. These receptors came from a man aged 60 to 69 with HTLV-1-associated myelopathy (HAM/TSP). Both conserved end residues are part of each CDR3. The D gene is left open where the match is weak. Expanded clones are given a class, and other clones once, few, many or no size at all.

clone_size	d_call	v_call	j_call	cdr3_nt	cdr3_aa
many	-	TRBV7-2	TRBJ2-3	TGTGCCAGCAGCTTAGCTGGCGCCCAGGGGACGCAGTATTTT	CASSLAGAQGTQYF
many	-	TRBV5-1	TRBJ2-7	TGCGCCAGCAGCTCCGATAGCGGAACTTACGAGCAGTACTTC	CASSSDSGTYEQYF
many	-	TRBV7-3	TRBJ2-2	TGTGCCAGCAGCCTAGACAGCGCGCACGCTCGGAACACCGGGGAGCTGTTTTTT	CASSLDSAHARNTGELFF
many	-	TRBV6-6	TRBJ2-2	TGTGCCAGCAGTTACTCGAGCGTGTCTATCCCGAGAGGTGGGGAGCTGTTTTTT	CASSYSSVSIPRGGELFF
once	TRBD1	TRBV6-6	TRBJ2-2	TGTGTCAGCAGTTCCGGATGGACAGGGGCCGGGGAGCTGTTTTTT	CVSSSGWTGAGELFF
many	TRBD1	TRBV12-3/TRBV12-4	TRBJ2-7	TGTGCCAGCAGGGGACAGACCCACGAGCAGTACTTC	CASRGQTHEQYF
many	-	TRBV6-5	TRBJ1-5	TGTGCCAGCGGAAAGAGCAATCAGCCCCAGCATTTT	CASGKSNQPQHF
many	-	TRBV29-1	TRBJ1-5	TGCAGCGTTGCTTCCAGAAGCAATCAGCCCCAGCATTTT	CSVASRSNQPQHF
-	TRBD2	TRBV29-1	TRBJ2-7	TGCAGCGTTGAAGGGGTGGCGGGAGAAGGGTACACCGAACAGTACTTC	CSVEGVAGEGYTEQYF
many	-	TRBV5-1	TRBJ2-2	TGCGTCAGCAGGAGGGACACCGGGGAGCTGTTTTTT	CVSRRDTGELFF
many	TRBD2	TRBV5-6	TRBJ2-2	TGTGCCAGCAGCCCCTTAAGCGGGAGTCGGACCGGGGAGCTGTTTTTT	CASSPLSGSRTGELFF
many	TRBD2	TRBV12-3/TRBV12-4	TRBJ2-1	TGTGCCAGCAGTTCCGGCGGGAGGGCCGGGAGTGAGCAGTTCTTC	CASSSGGRAGSEQFF
-	-	TRBV10-1	TRBJ2-7	TGCGCCAGCAGTCAACAGGGGCAGTACTTC	CASSQQGQYF
many	-	TRBV7-3	TRBJ2-2	TGTGCCAGCAGCTTAAATGGGGGCGGGAACACCGGGGAGCTGTTTTTT	CASSLNGGGNTGELFF
medium-sized	TRBD2	TRBV10-3	TRBJ2-3	TGTGCCATCAGTGATCTAGCGGGAGCAGATACGCAGTATTTT	CAISDLAGADTQYF
many	-	TRBV12-3/TRBV12-4	TRBJ2-1	TGTGCCAGCTCCTCCTCTCCGAGGGATAATGAGCAGTTCTTC	CASSSSPRDNEQFF
many	-	TRBV20-1	TRBJ1-5	TGCAGTGCTAGAGAACTTGCGGGGGTAAATCAGCCCCAGCATTTT	CSARELAGVNQPQHF
-	-	TRBV9	TRBJ2-3	TGTGCCAGCAGCGTAGAGGGCACTTCGGCCGGCACACATACGCAGTCTTTT	CASSVEGTSAGTHTQSF
many	-	TRBV5-5	TRBJ2-5	TGTGCCAGCAGCTTGGGTCGGGGGACCGGAGAGACCCAGTACTTC	CASSLGRGTGETQYF
many	-	TRBV3-1	TRBJ2-1	TGTGCCAGCAGCCCTGTGGCGTCTTGGGGCAACAATGAGCAGTTCTTC	CASSPVASWGNNEQFF
many	-	TRBV5-1	TRBJ2-1	TGCGCCAGCAGCTCGAGGGGGGAGGGCCGGTACAATGAGCAGTTCTTC	CASSSRGEGRYNEQFF
many	-	TRBV5-1	TRBJ2-1	TGCGCCAGCAGCTTGGGGGGTTCCAATATGAATGAGCAGTTCTTC	CASSLGGSNMNEQFF
many	TRBD2	TRBV10-2	TRBJ2-3	TGCGCCAGCAGTGGTCTTCCGGGACTAGCGGGAGGCCTACGCACAGATACGCAGTATTTT	CASSGLPGLAGGLRTDTQYF
many	-	TRBV5-1	TRBJ1-2	TGCGCCAGCAGCTTAATCCAGGGCTCCGGGGAAGGATATGGCTACACCTTC	CASSLIQGSGEGYGYTF
many	-	TRBV29-1	TRBJ2-3	TGCAGCACCGCTGGAGGCTTCACAGATACGCAGTATTTT	CSTAGGFTDTQYF
many	TRBD1	TRBV6-5	TRBJ2-5	TGTGCCAGCAGTCGACAGGGTGCAGAGACCCAGTACTTC	CASSRQGAETQYF
many	TRBD2	TRBV7-3	TRBJ2-5	TGTGCCAGCAGCCGGACTAGCAAAGAGACCCAGTACTTC	CASSRTSKETQYF
many	TRBD2	TRBV20-1	TRBJ2-7	TGCAGTGCGGTGAGCGGGAGACTCACCTACGAGCAGTACTTC	CSAVSGRLTYEQYF
few	-	TRBV20-1	TRBJ2-5	TGCAGTGCTAGAGGGCGGACCCAGTACTTC	CSARGRTQYF
many	TRBD2	TRBV29-1	TRBJ2-1	TGCAGCGTCGGACGTCTTAGCGGGCAACACAATGAGCAGTTCTTC	CSVGRLSGQHNEQFF
many	TRBD1	TRBV24-1	TRBJ2-6	TGTGCCACCAGTGACCCGGGACAGGGAAGCTCTGGGGCCAACGTCCTGACTTTC	CATSDPGQGSSGANVLTF
many	-	TRBV5-1	TRBJ2-7	TGCGCCAGCAGACCCGGGACCGATTCCTACGAGCAGTACTTC	CASRPGTDSYEQYF
many	TRBD1	TRBV25-1	TRBJ1-2	TGTGCCAGCAGTGCGGACAGGGGGAATGGCTACACCTTC	CASSADRGNGYTF
many	-	TRBV6-2/TRBV6-3	TRBJ2-7	TGTGCCAGCAGTTATATGTTCGAGCAGTACTTC	CASSYMFEQYF
many	TRBD2	TRBV5-1	TRBJ2-1	TGCGCCAGCAGCTCTACTAGCGCCCCCTACAATGAGCAGTTCTTC	CASSSTSAPYNEQFF